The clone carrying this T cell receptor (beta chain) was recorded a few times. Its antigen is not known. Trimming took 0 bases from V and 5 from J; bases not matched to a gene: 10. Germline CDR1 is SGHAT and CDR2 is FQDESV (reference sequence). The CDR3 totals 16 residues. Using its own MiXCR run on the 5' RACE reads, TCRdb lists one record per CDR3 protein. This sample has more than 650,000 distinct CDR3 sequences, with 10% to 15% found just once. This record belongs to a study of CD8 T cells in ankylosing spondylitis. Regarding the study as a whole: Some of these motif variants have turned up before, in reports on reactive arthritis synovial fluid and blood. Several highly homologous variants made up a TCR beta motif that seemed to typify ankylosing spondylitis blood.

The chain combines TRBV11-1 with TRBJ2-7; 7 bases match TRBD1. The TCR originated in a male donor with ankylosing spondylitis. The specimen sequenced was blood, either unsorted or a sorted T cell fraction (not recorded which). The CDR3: CASSLADRVYLDEQYF. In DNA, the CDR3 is TGTGCCAGCAGCTTAGCCGACAGGGTATATCTGGACGAGCAGTACTTC.